A single sample is the source of the 26 T cell receptor beta chains below, sequenced in a study of T cells after yellow fever vaccination. TCRdb recomputed calls from the 5' RACE reads with MiXCR, one row per CDR3 protein. The sample has 450,000 to 600,000 distinct CDR3 sequences; around an eighth are singletons. The source was PBMCs, collected on the day of the yellow fever booster vaccination. These receptors were collected from a young man who received the YFV17D yellow fever vaccine.

This clonotype has a handful of counts. V usage is TRBV5-1 and J usage is TRBJ1-4; unclear D gene. The V end lost 4 bases, the J end lost 13 bases, and 17 bases lay between the germline ends. CDR3 size: 13 residues. Germline CDR1 is SGHRS and CDR2 is YFSETQ. The CDR3 spells CASSPLGIVGLFF. CDR3 DNA: TGCGCCAGCAGCCCCCTGGGGATTGTGGGACTGTTTTTT.

This sequence joins TRBV5-1 and TRBJ1-2; 9 bases line up with TRBD1. This CDR3 contains 15 residues. With V trimmed by 4 bases and J by 8 bases, 12 bases remained unmatched. Germline V gene lookup returns CDR1 SGHRS and CDR2 YFSETQ. The CDR3 protein is CASSMTIGTGTGYTF. The CDR3 DNA is TGCGCCAGCAGCATGACGATCGGGACAGGGACCGGCTACACCTTC. Filled out from reference TRBV5-1 and TRBJ1-2, the complete variable domain reads KAGVTQTPRYLIKTRGQQVTLSCSPISGHRSVSWYQQTPGQGLQFLFEYFSETQRNKGNFPGRFSGRQFSNSRSEMNVSTLELGDSALYLCASSMTIGTGTGYTFGSGTRLTVV.

The table lists this clonotype with a few counts. The chain uses TRBV5-1 and TRBJ2-1; D is possibly TRBD2 (6 bases). The germline V gene encodes CDR1 SGHRS and CDR2 YFSETQ. The CDR3 totals 14 residues. V dropped 7 bases and J dropped 5 bases, with 16 bases sitting between them. The CDR3 spells CASGTGGVNNEQFF. In DNA form, the CDR3 reads TGCGCCAGCGGGACTGGTGGGGTAAACAATGAGCAGTTCTTC.

The chain has TRBV7-2 and TRBJ2-7, with TRBD2 as a possible D gene (5 bases). The germline CDR1 and CDR2 sequences are SGHTA and FQGNSA. The CDR3 is 14 residues long. The germline V and J ends were trimmed by 5 bases and 6 bases, with 17 bases remaining between them. The CDR3 is CASSLRTERAEQYF. The DNA of the CDR3 is TGTGCCAGCAGCCTTAGGACGGAGAGGGCCGAGCAGTACTTC.

This clonotype was observed a handful of times. The chain employs TRBV7-2 and TRBJ2-2, with D maybe TRBD1 (5 bases). Germline V CDR1 and CDR2: SGHTA, FQGNSA. Trimming cost V 1 base and J 6 bases, with 12 bases left between them. The CDR3 is 15 amino acids. CDR3 sequence: CASSLVTGQSGELFF. CDR3 bases: TGTGCCAGCAGCTTAGTAACAGGTCAATCCGGGGAGCTGTTTTTT.

The genes are TRBV5-1 and TRBJ2-3; TRBD2 matches at 9 bases. V lost 3 bases, J lost 1 base, and 3 bases stayed unmatched. CDR1 SGHRS and CDR2 YFSETQ come from the germline V gene. The CDR3 length is 15 residues. The CDR3 DNA follows: TGCGCCAGCAGCTGGACTAGCGCCCGCACAGATACGCAGTATTTT. It encodes CASSWTSARTDTQYF. The whole variable domain, remainder taken from reference TRBV5-1 and TRBJ2-3, is KAGVTQTPRYLIKTRGQQVTLSCSPISGHRSVSWYQQTPGQGLQFLFEYFSETQRNKGNFPGRFSGRQFSNSRSEMNVSTLELGDSALYLCASSWTSARTDTQYFGPGTRLTVL.

This clonotype was observed at least ten times. At one of its ends the junction is not consistent with the germline gene, which may arise from a read error. The chain recombines TRBV7-8 with TRBJ1-2; TRBD1 is a possible D gene (5 bases). The CDR3 runs to 12 residues. Germline-derived CDR1 and CDR2 are SGHVS and FQNEAQ. The CDR3 DNA sequence: TGCGCCAGCAGCTTGGGGGACTATGGCTACACCTTC. Translating gives CASSLGDYGYTF. Variable domain in full (rest from reference TRBV7-8 and TRBJ1-2): GAGVSQSPRYKVAKRGQDVALRCDPISGHVSLFWYQQALGQGPEFLTYFQNEAQLDKSGLPSDRFFAERPEGSVSTLKIQRTQQEDSAVYLCASSLGDYGYTFGSGTRLTVV.

The chain carries TRBV5-1 and TRBJ2-3, with D maybe TRBD2 (5 bases). The germline gives CDR1 SGHRS, CDR2 YFSETQ. Trimming removed 1 base at V and 3 bases at J, with 15 bases between. The CDR3 is 16 amino acids. The CDR3 spells CASSLSGLLTTDTQYF. The CDR3 DNA sequence: TGCGCCAGCAGCTTGTCTGGACTTCTTACGACAGATACGCAGTATTTT.

CDR3 nucleotides: TGTGCCAGCAGCTCTACTCAGGGGTATACTGAAGCTTTCTTT. Its translation: CASSSTQGYTEAFF. This chain uses TRBV7-2 with TRBJ1-1; a possible D gene is TRBD1 (6 bases). V lost 4 bases, J lost 5 bases, and 14 bases lay in between. The germline gives CDR1 SGHTA, CDR2 FQGNSA. CDR3 length: 14 amino acids.

V and J are TRBV7-2 and TRBJ2-1; TRBD2 matches 11 bases. V was pared by 5 bases and J by 0 bases, with 3 bases of the junction left unmatched. The CDR3 runs 16 residues. Germline CDR1 is SGHTA and CDR2 is FQGNSA. In DNA form, the CDR3 reads TGTGCCAGCAGCGAACTAGCGGGGGCCTCCTACAATGAGCAGTTCTTC. This sequence encodes CASSELAGASYNEQFF.

J is TRBJ2-5 and V is TRBV7-2, with D perhaps given as TRBD1 or TRBD2 (5 bases each). The CDR3 loop spans 15 amino acids. The ends were cut back, 1 base at V and 3 bases at J, with 12 bases in the middle. Germline lookup yields CDR1 SGHTA and CDR2 FQGNSA. The CDR3 sequence: CASSLVEGPKETQYF. Written as DNA, the CDR3 is TGTGCCAGCAGCTTAGTTGAGGGACCCAAAGAGACCCAGTACTTC.

The chain uses TRBV20-1 and TRBJ2-6; D remains ambiguous. V was cut by 6 bases and J by 0 bases, with 3 bases left in between. The CDR3 has 12 residues. Germline CDR1 is DFQATT and CDR2 is SNEGSKA (reference sequence). The CDR3 loop reads CSAPSGANVLTF. CDR3 DNA: TGCAGTGCCCCCTCTGGGGCCAACGTCCTGACTTTC.

This clonotype was counted only a few times. The chain uses TRBV3-1 and TRBJ2-4; TRBD2 matches 16 bases. The CDR3 is made up of 15 amino acids. Germline trimming cut 3 bases from V and 8 bases from J; bases unmatched to any gene: 1. Germline V gives CDR1 LGHDT, CDR2 YNNKEL (reference sequence). In DNA form, the CDR3 reads TGTGCCAGCAGCCAGGGACTAGCGGGAGGGTACATTCAGTACTTC. It specifies CASSQGLAGGYIQYF.

The genes are TRBV29-1 and TRBJ2-1; 12 nucleotides agree with TRBD2. The CDR3 loop spans 13 amino acids. The germline CDR1 and CDR2 sequences are SQVTM and ANQGSEA. The CDR3 is CSSTSGSLSEQFF. The CDR3 nucleotides read TGCAGTTCGACTAGCGGGAGCCTGAGTGAGCAGTTCTTC.

The genes are TRBV20-1 and TRBJ2-7; 11 bases fit TRBD2. CDR1 and CDR2 from the germline V gene are DFQATT and SNEGSKA (reference sequence). The CDR3 is 17 residues long. Losses at the gene ends were 2 bases for V and 2 bases for J; bases not matched to a gene: 11. DNA for the CDR3: TGCAGTGCTAGACAAGCCTCGGGACTAGCGGCAACCTACGAGCAGTACTTC. Protein: CSARQASGLAATYEQYF.

In its sample, this clonotype was seen a few times. The CDR3 sequence is CASNINSNQPQHF. The CDR3, as DNA: TGTGCCAGCAATATAAATAGCAATCAGCCCCAGCATTTT. The chain has TRBV6-2 or TRBV6-3 and TRBJ1-5; D gene unclear. CDR1 is MNHEY, CDR2 SVGEGT, per germline. Trimming left V 7 bases short and J 0 bases short, with 7 bases between. The CDR3 loop spans 13 amino acids.

The rearrangement uses TRBV10-3 and TRBJ1-3, with D hard to call. Germline CDR1 and CDR2: ENHRY and SYGVKD. V was pared by 2 bases and J by 4 bases, with 9 bases between. The CDR3 consists of 14 residues. The DNA for the CDR3 is TGTGCCATCAGTGAGAGGGATGCGGGAAACACCATATATTTT. Protein product: CAISERDAGNTIYF.

This clonotype was found a few times. V and J are TRBV5-1 and TRBJ2-1; no firm D call. The CDR3 has 13 residues. V lost 0 bases to trimming and J lost 7 bases, with 8 bases between them. Germline values: CDR1 SGHRS, CDR2 YFSETQ. The chain's CDR3 is CASSLGVVNEQFF. The CDR3 DNA reads TGCGCCAGCAGCTTGGGGGTCGTAAATGAGCAGTTCTTC.

This clonotype was detected only a few times. The rearrangement uses TRBV25-1 and TRBJ2-3; weak D call: TRBD1 (6 bases). Germline-derived CDR1 and CDR2 are MGHDK and SYGVNS. V was pared by 7 bases and J by 9 bases, with 17 bases between. This CDR3 is 13 amino acids long. CDR3 bases: TGTGCCAGCATTAAAGGGGGAACAGGGACGCAGTATTTT. Its protein is CASIKGGTGTQYF.

V gene TRBV19 combines with J gene TRBJ2-5; 10 nucleotides align to TRBD1. The germline gives CDR1 LNHDA, CDR2 SQIVND (reference sequence). This CDR3 is built from 14 residues. The V segment lost 5 bases and the J segment 5 bases; nucleotides outside the gene matches: 5. CDR3 DNA: TGTGCCAGTAGTCGACAGGGGGCCTACGAGACCCAGTACTTC. Protein product: CASSRQGAYETQYF.

This clonotype was seen only a few times. The chain uses TRBV18 and TRBJ2-1; the match to TRBD2 covers 16 bases. Germline assignment: CDR1 KGHSH and CDR2 LQKENI. The V segment lost 1 base and the J segment 7 bases; nucleotides outside the gene matches: 13. The CDR3 covers 20 residues. This CDR3 is CASSPLSNGGTSGRENEQFF. The CDR3 DNA is TGTGCCAGCTCACCACTCTCAAACGGTGGGACTAGCGGGAGGGAGAATGAGCAGTTCTTC.

The gene calls are TRBV20-1 and TRBJ2-5; 7 bases are a match to TRBD1. The germline V gene encodes CDR1 DFQATT and CDR2 SNEGSKA (reference sequence). After removal of 5 bases from V and 5 bases from J, the junction contained 5 bases not matched to a gene. The CDR3 spans 12 residues. DNA for the CDR3: TGCAGTGCTTACAGGGGTGGCGAGACCCAGTACTTC. Residues: CSAYRGGETQYF.

The V call is TRBV15, the J call TRBJ2-3, with TRBD2 as a possible D gene (5 bases). The V end lost 5 bases, the J end lost 3 bases, and 9 bases lay between the germline ends. CDR3 length: 13 amino acids. From germline, CDR1 is LNHNV and CDR2 YYDKDF (reference sequence). The CDR3 bases are TGTGCCACCAGCGTGAGAGGGACAGATACGCAGTATTTT. Protein product: CATSVRGTDTQYF.

The chain has TRBV7-2 and TRBJ2-7, with D tentatively TRBD2 (5 bases). V was clipped by 3 bases and J by 3 bases, with 12 bases between them. Per germline, CDR1 SGHTA and CDR2 FQGNSA. The CDR3 is 14 residues long. The CDR3 region is CASSFGREYYEQYF. CDR3 nucleotide sequence: TGTGCCAGCAGCTTTGGGAGAGAATACTACGAGCAGTACTTC.

Ten or more counts support this clonotype. This rearrangement joins TRBV20-1 to TRBJ1-4; no firm D call. The ends were cut back, 5 bases at V and 4 bases at J, with 2 bases in the middle. This CDR3 region has 10 residues. The V gene's germline CDR1 is DFQATT and CDR2 SNEGSKA (reference sequence). CDR3 nucleotide sequence: TGCAGTGCTTTTAATGAAAAACTGTTTTTT. Its protein is CSAFNEKLFF.

The chain has TRBV19 and TRBJ2-2; 7 bases match TRBD2. V was pared by 7 bases and J by 1 base, with 6 bases of the junction left unmatched. The CDR3 contains 15 residues. Germline values: CDR1 LNHDA, CDR2 SQIVND (reference sequence). DNA of the CDR3: TGTGCCAGTAAGGGAGGGGCAGTGAACACCGGGGAGCTGTTTTTT. Amino acid sequence: CASKGGAVNTGELFF.